The rows below give T cell receptor beta chains drawn from one sample of a study of PD-1 blockade in mismatch repair-deficient tumors. Libraries were prepared by immunoSEQ multiplex PCR; TCRdb keeps only in-frame clonotypes and omits some of them. This sample has 80,000 to 100,000 clones; over 70% occur once, and the top ten carry just over 2.5%. Material: peripheral blood, obtained 12 weeks after starting pembrolizumab. These receptors all come from an adult with mismatch repair-deficient cancer. CDR3s include the opening cysteine and the closing phenylalanine or tryptophan. Each record gives: V gene, CDR3 length, D gene, J gene, clone size, CDR3 protein, CDR3 DNA. D genes are given only for firm matches. Clone size is stated in some rows and not others, as once, few, many or a class when expanded.

V: TRBV15; length: 14; D: .; J: TRBJ1-2; size: .; CDR3: CATSRGGTGYGYTF; DNA: TGTGCCACCAGCAGAGGAGGGACGGGCTATGGCTACACCTTC
V: TRBV6-5; length: 10; D: .; J: TRBJ2-4; size: .; CDR3: CASKGPIQYF; DNA: TGTGCCAGCAAAGGTCCAATTCAGTACTTC
V: TRBV18; length: 14; D: .; J: TRBJ2-2; size: .; CDR3: CASSVASNTGELFF; DNA: TGTGCCAGCTCAGTAGCCTCGAACACCGGGGAGCTGTTTTTT
V: TRBV4-1; length: 15; D: .; J: TRBJ2-1; size: .; CDR3: CASRDRGTFYNEQFF; DNA: TGCGCCAGCAGAGACCGGGGAACTTTCTACAATGAGCAGTTCTTC
V: TRBV19; length: 15; D: TRBD2; J: TRBJ2-1; size: .; CDR3: CASSIGLAGGNEQFF; DNA: TGTGCCAGTAGTATTGGACTAGCGGGAGGAAATGAGCAGTTCTTC
V: TRBV4-3; length: 15; D: .; J: TRBJ2-7; size: .; CDR3: CASSQGVAAPYEQYF; DNA: TGCGCCAGCAGCCAAGGAGTGGCGGCCCCTTACGAGCAGTACTTC
V: TRBV7-9; length: 16; D: TRBD2; J: TRBJ2-1; size: .; CDR3: CASSYGAGGPKDEQFF; DNA: TGTGCCAGCAGCTATGGAGCGGGAGGGCCAAAGGACGAGCAGTTCTTC
V: TRBV5-1; length: 15; D: .; J: TRBJ2-2; size: many; CDR3: CASSLDLRGGGELFF; DNA: TGCGCCAGCAGCTTGGATCTTCGGGGCGGCGGGGAGCTGTTTTTT
V: TRBV19; length: 14; D: TRBD2; J: TRBJ2-5; size: .; CDR3: CASSIDSGQETQYF; DNA: TGTGCCAGTAGTATAGATAGCGGGCAAGAGACCCAGTACTTC
V: TRBV6-5; length: 12; D: .; J: TRBJ2-7; size: .; CDR3: CASSQIFYEQYF; DNA: TGTGCCAGCAGCCAGATTTTCTACGAGCAGTACTTC
V: TRBV28; length: 15; D: .; J: TRBJ1-2; size: .; CDR3: CASSLMAAKRSGYTF; DNA: TGTGCCAGCAGTTTAATGGCAGCCAAGCGGTCTGGCTACACCTTC
V: TRBV11-2; length: 14; D: .; J: TRBJ2-7; size: .; CDR3: CASSLDPFSYEQYF; DNA: TGTGCCAGCAGCTTGGACCCCTTCTCCTACGAGCAGTACTTC
V: TRBV5-1; length: 14; D: .; J: TRBJ2-5; size: .; CDR3: CASSLQVAQETQYF; DNA: TGCGCCAGCAGCCTGCAAGTTGCCCAAGAGACCCAGTACTTC
V: TRBV29-1; length: 14; D: TRBD1; J: TRBJ2-1; size: once; CDR3: CSAKGQISYNEQFF; DNA: TGCAGCGCAAAGGGACAGATCTCCTACAATGAGCAGTTCTTC
V: TRBV30; length: 13; D: .; J: TRBJ1-2; size: few; CDR3: CAWNPGVQGGYTF; DNA: TGTGCCTGGAACCCGGGGGTACAGGGTGGCTACACCTTC
V: TRBV29-1; length: 14; D: .; J: TRBJ1-2; size: .; CDR3: CSVPRGPGSDGYTF; DNA: TGCAGCGTTCCCCGGGGGCCGGGCTCTGATGGCTACACCTTC